Following are 17 T cell receptor beta chains from one sample sequenced in a study of T cell repertoires in cytomegalovirus infection. TCRdb re-called the reads with MiXCR, one entry per CDR3 protein. Of 230,000 or so distinct CDR3 sequences detected, about 17% appear once; the ten largest clones hold about half. Sequencing was done on a sample of CD8+ T cells from PBMCs. These receptors were taken from a human donor in good health (CMV status not recorded). Some clones in this sample may be carry-over from other donors' samples.

A few counts support this clonotype. The CDR3 DNA is TGTGCCAGCAGCGGTACCCATGAGTTAACTCCCCGGGACACCCGAAGGGACTATGGCTACACCTTC. Protein: CASSGTHELTPRDTRRDYGYTF. This sequence joins TRBV2 and TRBJ1-2; TRBD1 is a possible D gene (6 bases). Germline lookup yields CDR1 SNHLY and CDR2 FYNNEI. The length of the CDR3 is 22 residues. V was trimmed by 6 bases and J by 3 bases, leaving 38 bases between them.

The chain carries TRBV2 and TRBJ1-1, with D uncertain. The CDR3 runs 10 residues. Germline-derived CDR1 and CDR2 are SNHLY and FYNNEI. Trimming shortened V by 8 bases and J by 9 bases, and 10 bases separated the two germline ends. The CDR3 DNA follows: TGTGCCAGCGGGGTAGGGAAAGCTTTCTTT. This gives the protein CASGVGKAFF.

This clonotype was picked up one time. The chain links TRBV28 to TRBJ1-6; maybe TRBD1 (5 bases). CDR3 length equals 16 residues. Germline V gene sequence: CDR1 MDHEN, CDR2 SYDVKM. Trimming shortened V by 5 bases and J by 2 bases, and 13 bases separated the two germline ends. The CDR3 sequence: CASSRIGATYNSPLHF. DNA of the CDR3: TGTGCCAGCAGTAGAATCGGGGCCACCTATAATTCACCCCTCCACTTT.

This clonotype was counted many times. The chain recombines TRBV28 with TRBJ1-1, with TRBD1 matching over 7 bases. V shed 7 bases, J shed 1 base, and the junction held 9 bases outside the gene matches. The germline V gene has CDR1 MDHEN and CDR2 SYDVKM. The CDR3 covers 15 residues. The CDR3 loop reads CASIKPAGGNTEAFF. In DNA, the CDR3 is TGTGCCAGCATAAAACCCGCAGGGGGGAACACTGAAGCTTTCTTT. The full variable domain, its missing parts supplied by reference TRBV28 and TRBJ1-1, is DVKVTQSSRYLVKRTGEKVFLECVQDMDHENMFWYRQDPGLGLRLIYFSYDVKMKEKGDIPEGYSVSREKKERFSLILESASTNQTSMYLCASIKPAGGNTEAFFGQGTRLTVV.

This clonotype occurred many times. The chain carries TRBV7-3 and TRBJ2-1; D is ambiguous. Trimming removed 0 bases at V and 4 bases at J, with 7 bases between. The CDR3 runs to 14 residues. Germline V CDR1 and CDR2: SGHTA, FQGTGA. The CDR3 nucleotides are TGTGCCAGCAGCTTAACATTCGGTTACAATGAGCAGTTCTTC. Translating it yields CASSLTFGYNEQFF.

The V and J genes are TRBV5-4 and TRBJ2-3, with 13 bases matching TRBD2. J lost 3 bases, V lost 6 bases, and 10 bases had no gene match. The CDR3 totals 17 residues. The germline CDR1 and CDR2 sequences are SGHNT and YYREEE (reference sequence). The CDR3 DNA sequence: TGTGCCAGCAACCTGCAAGTGGGACTAGCGGGAACAGATACGCAGTATTTT. Translation: CASNLQVGLAGTDTQYF.

There are many counts of this clonotype. The chain joins TRBV4-3 to TRBJ2-7; 9 nucleotides match TRBD1. Trimming removed 0 bases from V and 3 bases from J; junction bases left unmatched: 12. The CDR3 has 18 amino acids. Germline V lookup: CDR1 LGHNA, CDR2 YSLEER. The CDR3 sequence is CASSQDLTGGTLGYEQYF. As DNA, the CDR3 is TGCGCCAGCAGCCAAGATCTGACAGGGGGGACGCTTGGCTACGAGCAGTACTTC.

This clonotype was seen repeatedly, ten times or more. The rearrangement uses TRBV7-2 and TRBJ1-6; the D is unclear. CDR1 is SGHTA, CDR2 FQGNSA, per germline. This CDR3 is 13 amino acids long. The V end was cut by 1 base, the J end by 8 bases, with 6 bases between. This CDR3 reads CASSLGGDSPLHF. Here the CDR3 DNA reads TGTGCCAGCAGCTTAGGTGGGGATTCACCCCTCCACTTT.

This chain links TRBV5-1 with TRBJ2-1; the D gene is possibly TRBD1 (5 bases). This CDR3 has 14 residues. Deletions cut 0 bases from V and 6 bases from J, with 10 bases between. Germline loops: CDR1 SGHRS, CDR2 YFSETQ. This CDR3 reads CASSLALRANEQFF. The DNA of the CDR3 is TGCGCCAGCAGCTTGGCCCTCAGGGCCAATGAGCAGTTCTTC.

This clonotype was observed many times. V usage is TRBV6-2 or TRBV6-3 and J usage is TRBJ1-5; no clear D gene. In germline, CDR1 is MNHEY, CDR2 SVGEGT. Between the trimmed V and J ends, which lost 4 bases and 1 base, there was a span of 14 bases. CDR3 length: 16 amino acids. CDR3 sequence (DNA): TGTGCCAGCAGTTCCTCGACAAGCCCGAGCAATCAGCCCCAGCATTTT. Protein: CASSSSTSPSNQPQHF.

This clonotype was observed a handful of times. The chain uses TRBV29-1 and TRBJ1-2; no firm D call. Germline V gene sequence: CDR1 SQVTM, CDR2 ANQGSEA. Trimming removed 5 bases from V and 3 bases from J, with 10 bases in between. The CDR3 consists of 12 residues. CDR3 DNA: TGCAGCGTTTTAACCGGGGACTATGGCTACACCTTC. As protein: CSVLTGDYGYTF.

This clonotype was observed at least ten times. V is TRBV7-3 and J is TRBJ2-3; 7 positions agree with TRBD2. V lost 5 bases, J lost 4 bases, and 6 bases stayed unmatched. Germline CDR1 SGHTA, CDR2 FQGTGA. CDR3 length: 14 residues. The CDR3 DNA reads TGTGCCAGCAGCCAGAGCGGGGTCGCAGATACGCAGTATTTT. Translated, it gives CASSQSGVADTQYF. Based on the CDR3 plus reference TRBV7-3 and TRBJ2-3, the full variable domain is GAGVSQTPSNKVTEKGKYVELRCDPISGHTALYWYRQSLGQGPEFLIYFQGTGAADDSGLPNDRFFAVRPEGSVSTLKIQRTERGDSAVYLCASSQSGVADTQYFGPGTRLTVL.

J is TRBJ1-6 and V is TRBV27, with 8 bases matching TRBD1. This CDR3 is 19 amino acids long. V was clipped by 3 bases and J by 6 bases; unmatched bases: 16. The V gene's germline CDR1 is MNHEY and CDR2 SMNVEV (reference sequence). CDR3 loop: CASSFDPDRATTINSPLHF. CDR3 nucleotide sequence: TGTGCCAGCAGTTTTGACCCGGACAGGGCGACAACCATTAATTCACCCCTCCACTTT.

The chain has TRBV10-2 and TRBJ1-3; no reliable D call. Germline values: CDR1 WSHSY, CDR2 SAAADI. The CDR3 length is 14 residues. V lost 0 bases, J lost 2 bases, and 5 bases lay in between. CDR3 nucleotides: TGCGCCAGCAGTGAGTCGGCAGCTGGAAACACCATATATTTT. Translation: CASSESAAGNTIYF.

The CDR3 DNA reads as TGTGCCAGCAGTTCCGCCCCCCGGGAAAAACCCTGGGGTGAGCAGTTCTTC. Residues: CASSSAPREKPWGEQFF. This chain connects TRBV28 to TRBJ2-1, with a weak D call TRBD2 (5 bases). Germline CDR1 is MDHEN and CDR2 is SYDVKM. This CDR3 region has 17 residues. Trimming removed 4 bases from V and 9 bases from J, with 25 bases in between.

This clonotype was seen more than once but under ten times. The chain uses TRBV10-3 and TRBJ2-7, with a tentative D call TRBD1 (7 bases). Germline CDR1 and CDR2: ENHRY and SYGVKD. Between the trimmed V and J ends, which lost 6 bases and 0 bases, there was a span of 12 bases. This CDR3 is built from 14 residues. The CDR3 nucleotides read TGTGCCATCAGCGGAGGGGACAGCTCCTACGAGCAGTACTTC. Translating it yields CAISGGDSSYEQYF.

This clonotype appeared many times. One junction end does not reproduce the germline sequence, and a read error may be involved. V usage is TRBV7-2 and J usage is TRBJ2-7, with D hard to call. The germline V gene has CDR1 SGHTA and CDR2 FQGNSA. The CDR3 extends over 12 amino acids. The CDR3 spells CASSLGLADSNF. The CDR3 DNA sequence: TGTGCCAGCAGCTTAGGGTTGGCAGACTCTAACTTC.